These 29 T cell receptor beta chains were sequenced from one sample in a study of cytomegalovirus exposure and HLA in healthy donors. The study ran its PCR with 60 Vbeta and 13 Jbeta primers. The protocol was immunoSEQ multiplex PCR, while the TCRdb copy is restricted to in-frame clones and leaves out a portion. The data hold about 200,000 clones, with approximately 78% observed a single time. Sequenced: PBMCs. The receptors originated from a woman aged 50 to 60 in good health and CMV-seropositive.

The rearrangement uses TRBV18 and TRBJ2-2; a weak D match, TRBD1 (5 bases). CDR1 is KGHSH, CDR2 LQKENI, per germline. This CDR3 has 13 amino acids. Trimming took off 4 bases at V and 5 bases at J, with 8 bases between the two ends. CDR3 nucleotide sequence: TGTGCCAGCTCACAAGGGGAAACCGGGGAGCTGTTTTTT. Amino acids: CASSQGETGELFF.

This chain uses TRBV10-2 with TRBJ1-4; D perhaps matches TRBD1 (5 bases). Germline V gene data show CDR1 as WSHSY and CDR2 as SAAADI. The CDR3 runs 14 residues. V was clipped by 8 bases and J by 9 bases, with 19 bases between them. In DNA form, the CDR3 reads TGCGCCAGCCTTGAACAGGCCCACGTAAAAAAACTGTTTTTT. It yields the protein CASLEQAHVKKLFF.

V gene TRBV5-1 combines with J gene TRBJ2-5, with D perhaps matching TRBD1 (6 bases). V shed 2 bases and J shed 5 bases, with 19 bases lying between them. The CDR3 is 16 residues long. Looked up from germline, CDR1 is SGHRS and CDR2 is YFSETQ. The CDR3 is CASSFNGQRLGETQYF. In nucleotides, the CDR3 is TGCGCCAGCAGCTTTAACGGACAGCGCCTCGGGGAGACCCAGTACTTC.

The CDR3 protein is CSVVGGAGELFF. In DNA, the CDR3 is TGCAGCGTTGTGGGGGGGGCCGGGGAGCTGTTTTTT. This sequence joins TRBV29-1 and TRBJ2-2; TRBD2 agrees at 7 bases. After removal of 4 bases from V and 6 bases from J, the junction contained 2 bases not matched to a gene. The CDR3 length is 12 residues. CDR1 is SQVTM and CDR2 is ANQGSEA in the germline V gene.

This rearrangement joins TRBV7-2 to TRBJ2-5, with no clear D. Germline CDR1 SGHTA, CDR2 FQGNSA. The ends were cut back, 5 bases at V and 1 base at J, with 5 bases in the middle. This CDR3 has 12 residues. For the CDR3, the DNA is TGTGCCAGCAGCCACAGCCAAGAGACCCAGTACTTC. Residues: CASSHSQETQYF.

A single count supports this clone. The rearrangement links TRBV11-3 to TRBJ2-1; 8 nucleotides agree with TRBD1. Looked up from germline, CDR1 is SGHNT and CDR2 is YENEEA. This CDR3 region has 15 residues. V was pared by 1 base and J by 6 bases, with 5 bases of the junction left unmatched. The CDR3 DNA is TGTGCCAGCAGCTTAGGATCGACAGGGGCCAATGAGCAGTTCTTC. Protein: CASSLGSTGANEQFF.

This chain joins TRBV5-6 and TRBJ1-2; D remains ambiguous. Germline assignment: CDR1 SGHDT and CDR2 YYEEEE. V shed 1 base and J shed 8 bases, with 15 bases lying between them. The CDR3 loop spans 14 amino acids. The DNA for the CDR3 is TGTGCCAGCAGCTTGTTTAATCACCTGGAGGGCTACACCTTC. Amino acid sequence: CASSLFNHLEGYTF.

The chain joins TRBV6-1 to TRBJ2-7, with a possible D match to TRBD1 (6 bases). The CDR3 spans 14 residues. Trimming cost V 6 bases and J 2 bases, with 14 bases left between them. Per germline, CDR1 MNHNS and CDR2 SASEGT. CDR3 sequence (DNA): TGTGCCAGCAGCCTTGGACAGCCTCCCTACGAGCAGTACTTC. Its protein is CASSLGQPPYEQYF.

The chain uses TRBV13 and TRBJ2-7, with D possibly TRBD1 on 8 matching bases. This CDR3 spans 13 amino acids. Germline CDR1 and CDR2: PRHDT and FYEKMQ (reference sequence). V was trimmed by 5 bases and J by 7 bases, leaving 15 bases between them. The CDR3 sequence is CASSHGQGGEQYF. Here the CDR3 DNA reads TGTGCCAGCAGCCACGGACAGGGAGGGGAGCAGTACTTC. The whole variable domain, filled in from reference TRBV13 and TRBJ2-7, reads AAGVIQSPRHLIKEKRETATLKCYPIPRHDTVYWYQQGPGQDPQFLISFYEKMQSDKGSIPDRFSAQQFSDYHSELNMSSLELGDSALYFCASSHGQGGEQYFGPGTRLTVT.

This clone has more than one count but fewer than ten. This same CDR3 is encoded by further DNA sequences in the sample. CDR3 sequence (DNA): TGTGCCACCAGCAGAGATCGAGGAGAGACCCAGTACTTC. This sequence encodes CATSRDRGETQYF. The chain is built from TRBV15 and TRBJ2-5; D gene uncertain. Trimming cost V 0 bases and J 4 bases, with 6 bases left between them. The CDR3 is 13 residues long. Germline V gene sequence: CDR1 LNHNV, CDR2 YYDKDF (reference sequence).

This chain joins TRBV6-5 and TRBJ1-1; D is uncertain. The ends were cut back, 0 bases at V and 6 bases at J, with 11 bases in the middle. Germline CDR1 reads MNHEY; CDR2 reads SVGAGI. The CDR3 is 14 amino acids. The CDR3, as DNA: TGTGCCAGCAGTTACTCGAGGAGAGTCCCTGAAGCTTTCTTT. Amino acid sequence: CASSYSRRVPEAFF.

J is TRBJ1-2 and V is TRBV7-9; D may be TRBD1 (6 bases). This CDR3 has 18 residues. Deletions cut 1 base from V and 5 bases from J, with 23 bases between. The germline CDR1 and CDR2 sequences are SEHNR and FQNEAQ (reference sequence). The DNA for the CDR3 is TGTGCCAGCAGCTTAGGTATACAGGGCCAGGTTCGGGGATATGGCTACACCTTC. This codes for CASSLGIQGQVRGYGYTF. The full variable domain, rest sourced from reference TRBV7-9 and TRBJ1-2, is DTGVSQNPRHKITKRGQNVTFRCDPISEHNRLYWYRQTLGQGPEFLTYFQNEAQLEKSRLLSDRFSAERPKGSFSTLEIQRTEQGDSAMYLCASSLGIQGQVRGYGYTFGSGTRLTVV.

A note on this clone: Its ends do not fully match the called genes, so a read error is possible. The rearrangement joins TRBV2 to TRBJ2-6; D may be TRBD1 (5 bases). The CDR3 consists of 14 residues. Germline CDR1 reads SNHLY; CDR2 reads FYNNEI. The CDR3 is CASGRLSGANGLTF. The CDR3 bases are TGTGCCAGCGGCAGGCTCTCTGGGGCCAACGGCCTGACTTTC.

The rearrangement links TRBV6-1 to TRBJ1-2; 8 positions agree with TRBD1. Trimming at V came to 5 bases and at J to 6 bases, leaving 8 bases not matched to a gene. Germline V gene sequence: CDR1 MNHNS, CDR2 SASEGT. The CDR3 is made up of 14 amino acids. CDR3 sequence reads: CASSSTGGRNGYTF. DNA for the CDR3: TGTGCCAGCAGTTCTACAGGGGGGAGGAATGGCTACACCTTC.

The chain joins TRBV18 to TRBJ2-5, with D tentatively TRBD2 (6 bases). The DNA end favors TRBJ2-7, so the J call may be wrong. Germline values: CDR1 KGHSH, CDR2 LQKENI. The CDR3 loop spans 15 amino acids. The CDR3 DNA reads as TGTGCCAGCTCACCATTTGTGGGAGGAACTTACGAGCAGTACTTC. Protein: CASSPFVGGTYEQYF.

This clone showed up just once. The chain links TRBV19 to TRBJ2-5; 7 nucleotides line up with TRBD1. CDR3 length: 15 residues. After removal of 7 bases from V and 5 bases from J, the junction contained 13 bases not matched to a gene. CDR1 is LNHDA and CDR2 is SQIVND in the germline V gene (reference sequence). The DNA of the CDR3 is TGTGCCAGTACCCCGCGCCTGGACAGGTGGGAGACCCAGTACTTC. Translating it yields CASTPRLDRWETQYF.

The genes are TRBV11-2 and TRBJ2-7; 7 bases match TRBD2. CDR1 SGHAT and CDR2 FQNNGV come from the germline V gene. Trimming cost V 5 bases and J 0 bases; bases outside gene matches: 7. The CDR3 covers 15 residues. The CDR3 loop is CASSPPGGRSYEQYF. The CDR3 DNA sequence: TGTGCCAGCAGCCCCCCGGGGGGTCGCTCCTACGAGCAGTACTTC.

The CDR3 loop reads CASSLLPLASYEQFF. CDR3 sequence (DNA): TGTGCCAGCAGCCTTTTACCTCTAGCGTCGTATGAGCAGTTCTTC. The V gene is TRBV5-6, the J gene TRBJ2-1, with D possibly matching TRBD2 (6 bases). The CDR3 contains 15 residues. V shed 4 bases and J shed 8 bases, with 19 bases lying between them. Germline V lookup: CDR1 SGHDT, CDR2 YYEEEE.

The CDR3 nucleotides read TGTGCCACCAGCAGCGGGACTAGCGGGTATAGCGAGCTGTTTTTT. Translation gives CATSSGTSGYSELFF. The gene calls are TRBV15 and TRBJ2-2; 12 bases map to TRBD2. The germline V gene has CDR1 LNHNV and CDR2 YYDKDF (reference sequence). After removal of 3 bases from V and 11 bases from J, the junction contained 7 bases not matched to a gene. The CDR3 loop spans 15 amino acids.

J is TRBJ2-3 and V is TRBV5-1; D is possibly TRBD2 (6 bases). Germline values: CDR1 SGHRS, CDR2 YFSETQ. The CDR3 loop spans 14 amino acids. V was trimmed by 1 base and J by 5 bases, leaving 11 bases between them. For the CDR3, the DNA is TGCGCCAGCAGCTTGCGGGCGGGATTAGATACGCAGTATTTT. Its protein product is CASSLRAGLDTQYF.

The V gene is TRBV19, the J gene TRBJ2-1; 10 positions match TRBD1. After removal of 6 bases from V and 8 bases from J, the junction contained 4 bases not matched to a gene. There are 13 residues in the CDR3. Germline V gives CDR1 LNHDA, CDR2 SQIVND (reference sequence). The CDR3, as DNA: TGTGCCAGTAGGGTGACAGGGGGCTATGAGCAGTTCTTC. Protein product: CASRVTGGYEQFF.

This clone occurred a few times. This chain uses TRBV14 with TRBJ2-7; D remains unclear. CDR3 length equals 15 residues. The germline V gene encodes CDR1 SGHDN and CDR2 FVKESK. Trimming took off 0 bases at V and 1 base at J, with 10 bases between the two ends. CDR3 coding DNA: TGTGCCAGCAGCCAAGATACGGCCAGGTCCTACGAGCAGTACTTC. This encodes CASSQDTARSYEQYF. The entire variable domain, with the rest obtained from reference TRBV14 and TRBJ2-7, is as follows: EAGVTQFPSHSVIEKGQTVTLRCDPISGHDNLYWYRRVMGKEIKFLLHFVKESKQDESGMPNNRFLAERTGGTYSTLKVQPAELEDSGVYFCASSQDTARSYEQYFGPGTRLTVT.

The chain links TRBV7-9 to TRBJ2-5, with TRBD2 matching 13 bases. Germline-derived CDR1 and CDR2 are SEHNR and FQNEAQ (reference sequence). The J segment lost 5 bases and the V segment lost 5 bases, leaving 11 bases of the junction unmatched. The CDR3 loop spans 17 amino acids. The CDR3 DNA sequence: TGTGCCAGCAGCCGAATGTCGGCGGGACTAGCGGGGGAGACCCAGTACTTC. Amino acid sequence: CASSRMSAGLAGETQYF.

This chain uses TRBV28 with TRBJ1-5; D not certain. Germline values: CDR1 MDHEN, CDR2 SYDVKM. This CDR3 contains 15 residues. Trimming took 10 bases from V and 2 from J, leaving 18 bases between them. CDR3 sequence (DNA): TGTGCCACCCTGATGCCGGGGAGGGGCAATCAGCCCCAGCATTTT. Translating it yields CATLMPGRGNQPQHF.

The chain uses TRBV5-4 and TRBJ2-5; no reliable D call. The CDR3 extends over 14 amino acids. Germline CDR1 SGHNT, CDR2 YYREEE (reference sequence). Trimming left V 0 bases short and J 4 bases short, with 10 bases between. The CDR3 reads CASSLAGFVETQYF. The CDR3 DNA reads as TGTGCCAGCAGCTTGGCCGGTTTCGTAGAGACCCAGTACTTC.

J is TRBJ1-2 and V is TRBV28; no definite D call. The CDR3 runs 14 residues. The V end lost 3 bases, the J end lost 1 base, and 9 bases lay between the germline ends. Germline values: CDR1 MDHEN, CDR2 SYDVKM. The chain's CDR3 is CASSFPGINYGYTF. The DNA of the CDR3 is TGTGCCAGCAGTTTCCCCGGGATTAACTATGGCTACACCTTC.

The V gene is TRBV6-1, the J gene TRBJ2-3; D is uncertain. The CDR3 runs to 14 residues. Germline V gene lookup returns CDR1 MNHNS and CDR2 SASEGT. The V end lost 6 bases, the J end lost 1 base, and 11 bases lay between the germline ends. The CDR3 bases are TGTGCCAGCAGGGATCGGCAGGGCACAGATACGCAGTATTTT. Translating gives CASRDRQGTDTQYF.

V usage is TRBV29-1 and J usage is TRBJ2-6; maybe TRBD1 (7 bases). CDR1 and CDR2 from the germline V gene are SQVTM and ANQGSEA. V was trimmed by 7 bases and J by 0 bases, leaving 19 bases between them. The CDR3 covers 17 residues. CDR3 bases: TGCAGCGCCGTAGGGGCCAGGGGGGACTCTGGGGCCAACGTCCTGACTTTC. It is translated as CSAVGARGDSGANVLTF.

This clone occurred a few times. The chain recombines TRBV2 with TRBJ2-1; 9 nucleotides agree with TRBD1. V shed 4 bases, J shed 8 bases, and the junction held 12 bases outside the gene matches. CDR1 and CDR2 from the germline V gene are SNHLY and FYNNEI. This CDR3 is 16 amino acids long. CDR3 sequence: CASSGSGTGPQDEQFF. For the CDR3, the DNA is TGTGCCAGCAGTGGTTCCGGGACAGGGCCCCAGGATGAGCAGTTCTTC.